The next 20 T cell receptor beta chains were all read from a single sample in a study of Ad26.COV2.S vaccination and SARS-CoV-2 variants. Sequencing used immunoSEQ multiplex PCR; TCRdb keeps in-frame clones, though not all of them. Here the sample spans a few hundred thousand clones, roughly 80% being singletons. Treatment described: roughly 19 received Ad26.COV2.S at low or high dose, single or two shots; 5 received placebo; per-sample allocation not given. Following the first vaccine or placebo injection, samples were taken on day 63. This sample comprised peripheral blood, obtained in a trial of Ad26.COV2.S vaccine versus placebo. The receptors stem from a person aged 18-65 years who received the Ad26.COV2.S COVID-19 vaccine or a placebo.

The chain recombines TRBV13 with TRBJ2-2, with 14 bases matching TRBD2. V dropped 5 bases and J dropped 2; count of bases not matched to a gene: 4. The CDR3 extends over 17 amino acids. Germline CDR1 and CDR2: PRHDT and FYEKMQ (reference sequence). This chain's CDR3 is CASSRTSGGPNTGELFF. The CDR3 nucleotides read TGTGCCAGCAGCCGGACTAGCGGGGGGCCAAACACCGGGGAGCTGTTTTTT. Combining the CDR3 with reference TRBV13 and TRBJ2-2 gives the whole variable domain AAGVIQSPRHLIKEKRETATLKCYPIPRHDTVYWYQQGPGQDPQFLISFYEKMQSDKGSIPDRFSAQQFSDYHSELNMSSLELGDSALYFCASSRTSGGPNTGELFFGEGSRLTVL.

As concerns this clone: The identical CDR3 is also encoded by other nucleotide sequences in the sample. The chain couples TRBV3-1 (or the pseudogene TRBV3-2) to TRBJ2-5; D uncertain. The germline V gene encodes CDR1 LGHDT and CDR2 YNNKEL (reference sequence). Trimming removed 1 base from V and 1 base from J, with 7 bases in between. The CDR3 contains 14 residues. The CDR3: CASSQAQGQETQYF. The CDR3 bases are TGTGCCAGCAGCCAAGCGCAAGGCCAAGAGACCCAGTACTTC.

The chain recombines TRBV10-1 with TRBJ1-4; no firm D call. V was trimmed by 8 bases and J by 8 bases, leaving 15 bases between them. This CDR3 spans 13 amino acids. Germline CDR1 and CDR2: WNHNN and SYGVQD (reference sequence). The CDR3 protein is CASPTPEKEKLFF. The CDR3 nucleotides are TGCGCCAGCCCGACCCCTGAAAAAGAAAAACTGTTTTTT.

This clone was counted a few times. This sequence joins TRBV10-3 and TRBJ1-1, with D possibly being TRBD1 (5 bases). Between the trimmed V and J ends, which lost 6 bases and 6 bases, there was a span of 20 bases. CDR1 is ENHRY, CDR2 SYGVKD, per germline. The CDR3 spans 15 residues. In DNA form, the CDR3 reads TGTGCCATCAGGGAAGATCAAGGGGCTTCCGCTGAAGCTTTCTTT. Amino acids: CAIREDQGASAEAFF.

This sequence joins TRBV7-2 and TRBJ2-2; 8 positions match TRBD1. V lost 5 bases, J lost 7 bases, and 6 bases stayed unmatched. The CDR3 covers 14 residues. Germline assignment: CDR1 SGHTA and CDR2 FQGNSA. This CDR3 reads CASSVSGGGGELFF. CDR3 coding DNA: TGTGCCAGCAGCGTATCAGGGGGCGGCGGGGAGCTGTTTTTT.

CDR3 sequence: CASSLTGIHGYTF. CDR3 in DNA: TGTGCCAGCAGCTTGACAGGGATACATGGCTACACCTTC. J is TRBJ1-2 and V is TRBV7-9, with 7 nucleotides matching TRBD1. CDR1 and CDR2 from the germline V gene are SEHNR and FQNEAQ (reference sequence). The CDR3 contains 13 residues. The junction had 4 bases not matched to a gene; V was cut back by 3 bases and J by 6 bases.

This chain joins TRBV14 and TRBJ1-1; maybe TRBD1 (6 bases). V shed 4 bases and J shed 5 bases, with 14 bases lying between them. Germline V gene data show CDR1 as SGHDN and CDR2 as FVKESK. There are 14 residues in the CDR3. The DNA for the CDR3 is TGTGCCAGCAGCCTCCTACAGGGCCGAACTGAAGCTTTCTTT. Residues: CASSLLQGRTEAFF.

The rearrangement joins TRBV14 to TRBJ2-7; D may be TRBD1 (5 bases). Germline V gives CDR1 SGHDN, CDR2 FVKESK. V was shortened by 2 bases and J by 3 bases, with 11 bases between the two germline ends. The CDR3 totals 14 residues. The CDR3 here is CASSQRKGYYEQYF. CDR3 DNA sequence: TGTGCCAGCAGCCAAAGAAAGGGGTACTACGAGCAGTACTTC.

Remarks on this clone: The junction shows a germline mismatch at one end, possibly a read error. This chain connects TRBV6-5 to TRBJ1-2, with D possibly being TRBD1 (6 bases). CDR1 is MNHEY and CDR2 is SVGAGI in the germline V gene. CDR3 length equals 13 residues. In nucleotides, the CDR3 is TGTGCCAGCAGCTACTCGCTAGGGGGGGGCTACACCTTC. Protein: CASSYSLGGGYTF.

The chain joins TRBV4-3 to TRBJ1-2; 8 nucleotides agree with TRBD1. Germline V gives CDR1 LGHNA, CDR2 YSLEER. The V gene end was trimmed by 4 bases and the J gene end by 2 bases; junction bases not matched to a gene: 6. The CDR3 loop spans 15 amino acids. The chain's CDR3 is CASSPDRGRNYGYTF. CDR3 nucleotides: TGCGCCAGCAGCCCAGACAGGGGAAGGAACTATGGCTACACCTTC.

The chain is built from TRBV12-3 or TRBV12-4 and TRBJ2-1, with no clear D. The CDR3 length is 13 residues. Between the trimmed V and J ends, which lost 3 bases and 2 bases, there was a span of 5 bases. The CDR3 protein is CASSFLAYNEQFF. CDR3 in DNA: TGTGCCAGCAGTTTCCTGGCCTACAATGAGCAGTTCTTC.

In this sample, this clone turned up once. V gene TRBV6-5 combines with J gene TRBJ2-5; D might be TRBD2 (6 bases). The CDR3 spans 11 residues. Trimming stripped 6 bases from V and 5 bases from J, with 7 bases between. Per germline, CDR1 MNHEY and CDR2 SVGAGI. In DNA, the CDR3 is TGTGCCAGCAGCCGGGGGGAGACCCAGTACTTC. Its protein is CASSRGETQYF.

This chain uses TRBV30 with TRBJ2-7; 9 bases map to TRBD2. Looked up from germline, CDR1 is GTSNPN and CDR2 is SVGIG (reference sequence). This CDR3 contains 14 residues. V gave up 8 bases and J gave up 6 bases; unmatched junction bases: 14. CDR3 DNA sequence: TGTGCCCATGATACCGGGACTAGCTCGGGCGAGCAGTACTTC. It is translated as CAHDTGTSSGEQYF.

The V and J genes are TRBV15 and TRBJ1-5; no clear D gene. Germline V gives CDR1 LNHNV, CDR2 YYDKDF (reference sequence). Between the trimmed V and J ends, which lost 3 bases and 7 bases, there was a span of 7 bases. The length of the CDR3 is 12 residues. The CDR3 is CATSRVGQPQHF. CDR3 coding DNA: TGTGCCACCAGCAGGGTCGGACAGCCCCAGCATTTT.

The chain links TRBV11-2 to TRBJ2-7; either TRBD1 or TRBD2 may supply D (5 bases each). This CDR3 is built from 13 residues. The germline gives CDR1 SGHAT, CDR2 FQNNGV. Deletions cut 5 bases from V and 6 bases from J, with 14 bases between. This CDR3 reads CASSPRGASEQYF. In DNA form, the CDR3 reads TGTGCCAGCAGCCCCCGAGGGGCGAGCGAGCAGTACTTC.

The chain couples TRBV10-2 to TRBJ1-1; weak D call: TRBD1 (5 bases). There are 14 residues in the CDR3. The germline CDR1 and CDR2 sequences are WSHSY and SAAADI. V was trimmed by 7 bases and J by 0 bases, leaving 12 bases between them. The CDR3 DNA reads as TGCGCCAGCACTTGGCAGGGCGTGAACACTGAAGCTTTCTTT. Translated: CASTWQGVNTEAFF.

The V and J genes are TRBV12-3 or TRBV12-4 and TRBJ1-2; possibly TRBD1 for D (5 bases). This CDR3 has 12 amino acids. V was pared by 5 bases and J by 10 bases, with 14 bases between. CDR3 bases: TGTGCCAGCAGTACCCCTGTAGGGGACTACACCTTC. Translation gives CASSTPVGDYTF.

The rearrangement joins TRBV7-3 to TRBJ2-7; D is perhaps TRBD1 (6 bases). Germline V gives CDR1 SGHTA, CDR2 FQGTGA. This CDR3 is built from 13 residues. The germline V and J ends were trimmed by 5 bases and 6 bases, with 14 bases remaining between them. CDR3 sequence reads: CASSRDQGREQYF. CDR3 nucleotides: TGTGCCAGCAGCCGCGATCAGGGGCGCGAGCAGTACTTC.

The chain employs TRBV5-1 and TRBJ1-2; no reliable D call. CDR1 and CDR2 (germline): SGHRS, YFSETQ. There are 14 residues in the CDR3. V lost 0 bases and J 4 bases, leaving 10 bases between the germline ends. The DNA of the CDR3 is TGCGCCAGCAGCTTGGCCTCTAGGAGCTATGGCTACACCTTC. Translating it yields CASSLASRSYGYTF.

The rearrangement joins TRBV12-3 or TRBV12-4 to TRBJ2-5; D gene uncertain. The ends were cut back, 6 bases at V and 5 bases at J, with 7 bases in the middle. This CDR3 spans 11 amino acids. The CDR3 sequence: CASSQGETQYF. CDR3 coding DNA: TGTGCCAGCAGCCAAGGGGAGACCCAGTACTTC.